This T cell receptor beta chain was sequenced in a study of T cells in Graves' hyperthyroidism and ophthalmopathy. General study points: The blood repertoire included most of the expanded thyroid clonotypes above 0.001.

This clonotype was seen only a few times. Its antigen remains unidentified. Researchers amplified the TCR beta CDR3 regions from RNA transcripts. RT-PCR in the first round (using the HTBI primer set) targeted the TCR CDR3. TCRdb called the multiplex PCR reads again in MiXCR, with one record for every CDR3 protein. The sample yields more than 500,000 distinct CDR3 sequences, approximately 14% seen once. V lost 6 bases and J lost 2, with 26 bases in between. Germline V CDR1 and CDR2: SGHAT, FQNNGV. The CDR3 sequence is 19 residues long. Exclusion of a patient resulted from uncontrolled infection, other autoimmune disease, pregnancy or lactation.

Sequencing was done on a sample of blood. The rearrangement links TRBV11-2 to TRBJ1-3; possibly TRBD1 for D (6 bases). This clonotype was obtained from a middle-aged woman with Graves' ophthalmopathy. DNA of the CDR3: TGTGCCAGCAGTAAAATACGGGACACCCCTGCGCGTACTGGAAACACCATATATTTT. Amino acids: CASSKIRDTPARTGNTIYF.